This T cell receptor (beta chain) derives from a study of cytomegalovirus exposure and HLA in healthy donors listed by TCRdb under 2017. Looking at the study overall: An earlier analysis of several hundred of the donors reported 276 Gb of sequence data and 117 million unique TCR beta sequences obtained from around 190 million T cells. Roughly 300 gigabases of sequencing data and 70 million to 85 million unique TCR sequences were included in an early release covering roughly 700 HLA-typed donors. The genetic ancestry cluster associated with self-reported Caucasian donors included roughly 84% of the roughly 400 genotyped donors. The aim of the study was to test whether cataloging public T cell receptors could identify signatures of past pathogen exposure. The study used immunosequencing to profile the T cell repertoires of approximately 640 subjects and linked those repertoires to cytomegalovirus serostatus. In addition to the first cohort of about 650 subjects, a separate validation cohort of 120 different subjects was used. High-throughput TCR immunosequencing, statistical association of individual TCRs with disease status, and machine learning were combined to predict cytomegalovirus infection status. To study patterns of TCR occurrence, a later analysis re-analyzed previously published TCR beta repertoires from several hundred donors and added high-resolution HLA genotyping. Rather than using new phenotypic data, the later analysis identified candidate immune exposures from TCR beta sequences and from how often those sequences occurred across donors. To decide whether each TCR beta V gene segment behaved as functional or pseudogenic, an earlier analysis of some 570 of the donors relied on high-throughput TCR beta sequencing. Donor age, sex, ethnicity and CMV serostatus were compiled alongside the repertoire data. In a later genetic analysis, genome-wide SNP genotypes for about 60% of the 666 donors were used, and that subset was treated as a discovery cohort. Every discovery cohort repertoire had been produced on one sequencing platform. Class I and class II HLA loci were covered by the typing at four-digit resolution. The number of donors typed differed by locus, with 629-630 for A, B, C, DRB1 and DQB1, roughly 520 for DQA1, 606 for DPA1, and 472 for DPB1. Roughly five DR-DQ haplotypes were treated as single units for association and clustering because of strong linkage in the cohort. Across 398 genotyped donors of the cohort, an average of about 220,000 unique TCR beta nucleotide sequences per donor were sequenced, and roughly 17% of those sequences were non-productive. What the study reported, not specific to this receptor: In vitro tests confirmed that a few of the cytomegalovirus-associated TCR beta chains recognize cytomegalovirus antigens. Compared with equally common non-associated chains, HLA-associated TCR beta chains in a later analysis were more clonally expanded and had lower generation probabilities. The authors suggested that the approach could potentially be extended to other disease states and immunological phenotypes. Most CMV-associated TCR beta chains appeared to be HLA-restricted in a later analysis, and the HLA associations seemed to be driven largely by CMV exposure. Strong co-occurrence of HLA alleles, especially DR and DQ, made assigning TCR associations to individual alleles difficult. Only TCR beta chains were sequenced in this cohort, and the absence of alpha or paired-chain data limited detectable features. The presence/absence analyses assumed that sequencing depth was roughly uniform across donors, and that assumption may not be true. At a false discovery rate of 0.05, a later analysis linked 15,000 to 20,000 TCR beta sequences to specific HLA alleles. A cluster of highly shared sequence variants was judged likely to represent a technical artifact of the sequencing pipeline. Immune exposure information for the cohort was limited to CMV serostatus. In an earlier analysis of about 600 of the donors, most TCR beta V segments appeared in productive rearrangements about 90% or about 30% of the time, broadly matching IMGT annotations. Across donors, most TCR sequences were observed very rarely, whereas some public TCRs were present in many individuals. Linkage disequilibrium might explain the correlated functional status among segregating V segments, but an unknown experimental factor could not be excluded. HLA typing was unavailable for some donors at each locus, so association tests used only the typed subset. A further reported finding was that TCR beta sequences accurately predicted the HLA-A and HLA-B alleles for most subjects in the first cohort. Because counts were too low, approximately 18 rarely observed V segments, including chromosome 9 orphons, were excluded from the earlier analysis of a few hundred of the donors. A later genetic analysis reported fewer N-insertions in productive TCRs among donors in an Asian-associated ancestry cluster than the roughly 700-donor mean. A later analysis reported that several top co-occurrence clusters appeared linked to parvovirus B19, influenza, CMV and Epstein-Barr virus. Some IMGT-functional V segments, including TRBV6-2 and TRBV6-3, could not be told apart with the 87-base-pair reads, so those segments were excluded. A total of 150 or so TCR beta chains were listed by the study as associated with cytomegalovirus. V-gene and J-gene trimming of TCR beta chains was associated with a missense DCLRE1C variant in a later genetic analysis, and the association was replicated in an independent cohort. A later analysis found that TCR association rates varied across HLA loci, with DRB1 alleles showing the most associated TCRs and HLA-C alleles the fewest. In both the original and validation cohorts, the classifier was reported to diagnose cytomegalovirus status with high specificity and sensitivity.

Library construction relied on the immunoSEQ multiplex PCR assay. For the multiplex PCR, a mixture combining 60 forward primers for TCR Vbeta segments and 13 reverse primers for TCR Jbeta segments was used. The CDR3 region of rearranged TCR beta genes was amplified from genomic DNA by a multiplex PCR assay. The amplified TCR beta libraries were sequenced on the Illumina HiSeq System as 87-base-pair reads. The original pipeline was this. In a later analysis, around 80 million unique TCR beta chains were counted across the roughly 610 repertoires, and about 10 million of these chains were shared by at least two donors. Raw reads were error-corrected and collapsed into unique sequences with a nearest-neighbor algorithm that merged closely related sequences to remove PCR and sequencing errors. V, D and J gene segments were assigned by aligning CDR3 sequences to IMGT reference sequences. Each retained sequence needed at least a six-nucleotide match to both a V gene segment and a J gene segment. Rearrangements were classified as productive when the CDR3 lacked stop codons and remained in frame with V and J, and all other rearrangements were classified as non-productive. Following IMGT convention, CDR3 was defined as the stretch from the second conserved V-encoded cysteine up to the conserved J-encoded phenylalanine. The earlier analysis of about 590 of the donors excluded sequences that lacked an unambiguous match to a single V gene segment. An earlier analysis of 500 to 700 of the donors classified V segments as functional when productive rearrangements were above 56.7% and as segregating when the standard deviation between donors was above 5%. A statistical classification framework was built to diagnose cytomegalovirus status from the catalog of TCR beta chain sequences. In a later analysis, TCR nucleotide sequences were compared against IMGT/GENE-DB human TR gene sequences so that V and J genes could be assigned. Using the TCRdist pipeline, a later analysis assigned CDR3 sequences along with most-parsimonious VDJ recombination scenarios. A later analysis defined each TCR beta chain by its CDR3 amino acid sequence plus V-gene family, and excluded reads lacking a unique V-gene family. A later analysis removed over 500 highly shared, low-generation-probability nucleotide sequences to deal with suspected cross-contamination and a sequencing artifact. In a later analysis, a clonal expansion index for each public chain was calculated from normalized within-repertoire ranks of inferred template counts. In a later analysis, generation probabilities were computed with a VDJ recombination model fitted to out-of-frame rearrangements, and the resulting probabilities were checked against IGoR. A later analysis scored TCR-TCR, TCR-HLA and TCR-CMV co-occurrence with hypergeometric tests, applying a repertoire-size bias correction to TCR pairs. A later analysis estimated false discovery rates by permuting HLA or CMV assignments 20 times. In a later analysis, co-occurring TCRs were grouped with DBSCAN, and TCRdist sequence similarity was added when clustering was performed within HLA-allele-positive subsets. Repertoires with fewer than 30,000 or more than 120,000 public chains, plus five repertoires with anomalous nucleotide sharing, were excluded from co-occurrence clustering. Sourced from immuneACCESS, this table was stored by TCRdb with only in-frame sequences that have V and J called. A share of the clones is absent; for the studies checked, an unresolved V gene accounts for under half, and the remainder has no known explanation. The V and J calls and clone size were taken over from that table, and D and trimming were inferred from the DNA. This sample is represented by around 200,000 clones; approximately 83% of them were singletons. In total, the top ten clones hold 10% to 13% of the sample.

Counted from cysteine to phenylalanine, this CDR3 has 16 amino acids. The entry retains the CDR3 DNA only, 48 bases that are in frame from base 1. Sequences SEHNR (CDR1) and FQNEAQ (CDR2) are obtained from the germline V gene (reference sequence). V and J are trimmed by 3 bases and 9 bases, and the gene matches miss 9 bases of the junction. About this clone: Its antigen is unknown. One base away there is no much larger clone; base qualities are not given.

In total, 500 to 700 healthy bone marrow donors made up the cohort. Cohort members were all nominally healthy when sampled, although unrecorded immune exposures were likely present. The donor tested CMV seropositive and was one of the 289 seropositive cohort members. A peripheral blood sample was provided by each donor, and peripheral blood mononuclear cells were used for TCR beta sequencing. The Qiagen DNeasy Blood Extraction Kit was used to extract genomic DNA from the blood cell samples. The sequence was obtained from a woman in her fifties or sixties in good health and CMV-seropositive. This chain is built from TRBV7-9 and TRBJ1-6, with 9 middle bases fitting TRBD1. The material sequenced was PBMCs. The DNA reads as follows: TGTGCCAGCAGCTTCCGGGACAGGGCCATAGGTTCACCCCTCCACTTT. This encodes CASSFRDRAIGSPLHF.